The next 9 T cell receptor beta chains were all read from a single sample in a study of blood T cell repertoires in COVID-19. The protocol was immunoSEQ multiplex PCR, while the TCRdb copy is restricted to in-frame clones and leaves out a portion. The table records some 200,000 clones, 70% to 90% of them present only once. The sequenced sample consisted of peripheral blood. These receptor sequences come from a woman in her forties or fifties with acute or convalescent COVID-19.

V usage is TRBV25-1 and J usage is TRBJ2-1; 8 nucleotides align to TRBD2. The germline V gene encodes CDR1 MGHDK and CDR2 SYGVNS. This CDR3 contains 15 residues. With V trimmed by 4 bases and J by 7 bases, 9 bases remained unmatched. As DNA, the CDR3 is TGTGCCAGCAGTGGAGGGGGGACTAGAACGAATGAGCAGTTCTTC. This gives the protein CASSGGGTRTNEQFF.

The gene calls are TRBV30 and TRBJ2-3; 11 nucleotides match TRBD2. Germline CDR1 is GTSNPN and CDR2 is SVGIG (reference sequence). J lost 9 bases, V lost 0 bases, and 20 bases had no gene match. The CDR3 runs to 19 residues. The CDR3 protein is CAWSVEVAGGPRLPLTQYF. In nucleotides, the CDR3 is TGTGCCTGGAGTGTAGAGGTAGCGGGGGGGCCTCGACTCCCTCTCACGCAGTATTTT.

The chain links TRBV3-1 (or the pseudogene TRBV3-2) to TRBJ1-2; 10 bases are shared with TRBD1. The CDR3 is 14 residues long. Germline V lookup: CDR1 LGHDT, CDR2 YNNKEL (reference sequence). The trim removed 2 bases at V and 6 bases at J, leaving 3 bases unmatched. DNA of the CDR3: TGTGCCAGCAGCCAATCCGGGACAGGGGATGGCTACACCTTC. This encodes CASSQSGTGDGYTF.

This clone occurred a few times. This CDR3 reads CASSLGLGGTTGELFF. CDR3 nucleotide sequence: TGTGCCAGCAGCTTAGGACTGGGGGGAACCACCGGGGAGCTGTTTTTT. The V and J genes are TRBV11-2 and TRBJ2-2; the D gene is possibly TRBD2 (6 bases). V lost 1 base, J lost 4 bases, and 13 bases lay in between. This CDR3 is 16 amino acids long. Per germline, CDR1 SGHAT and CDR2 FQNNGV.

V and J are TRBV3-1 (or the pseudogene TRBV3-2) and TRBJ2-2; 8 nucleotides agree with TRBD1. In germline, CDR1 is LGHDT, CDR2 YNNKEL (reference sequence). The CDR3 extends over 17 amino acids. V shed 3 bases and J 1 base; nucleotides not matched to a gene: 7. The CDR3 bases are TGTGCCAGCAGCCACCCCGGGGGACAGGAGAACACCGGGGAGCTGTTTTTT. Translation gives CASSHPGGQENTGELFF.

V and J are TRBV18 and TRBJ2-1; D remains unclear. The ends were cut back, 2 bases at V and 5 bases at J, with 10 bases in the middle. In germline, CDR1 is KGHSH, CDR2 LQKENI. The CDR3 totals 14 residues. The CDR3 is CASSPSRTDNEQFF. The DNA for the CDR3 is TGTGCCAGCTCACCATCCCGCACAGACAATGAGCAGTTCTTC.

The chain recombines TRBV7-2 with TRBJ2-7, with D perhaps matching TRBD1 (6 bases). The V end was cut by 1 base, the J end by 1 base, with 17 bases between. The length of the CDR3 is 17 residues. The V gene's germline CDR1 is SGHTA and CDR2 FQGNSA. CDR3: CASSLGAGTRVSYEQYF. The CDR3 DNA is TGTGCCAGCAGCTTAGGAGCTGGGACACGGGTGTCCTACGAGCAGTACTTC.

This CDR3 reads CASSWDSRGPDTQYF. The DNA of the CDR3 is TGTGCCAGCAGTTGGGACTCTAGGGGGCCAGATACGCAGTATTTT. V and J are TRBV3-1 (or the pseudogene TRBV3-2) and TRBJ2-3; weak D call: TRBD1 (7 bases). The V end lost 6 bases, the J end lost 4 bases, and 17 bases lay between the germline ends. This CDR3 is built from 15 residues. Germline loops: CDR1 LGHDT, CDR2 YNNKEL (reference sequence).

The genes are TRBV7-2 and TRBJ1-1, with 7 bases fitting TRBD1. The germline gives CDR1 SGHTA, CDR2 FQGNSA. V shed 5 bases and J 5 bases; nucleotides not matched to a gene: 8. The CDR3 length is 14 residues. The CDR3 region is CASSLEGARTEAFF. The CDR3 coding sequence is TGTGCCAGCAGCCTGGAGGGGGCGAGGACTGAAGCTTTCTTT.